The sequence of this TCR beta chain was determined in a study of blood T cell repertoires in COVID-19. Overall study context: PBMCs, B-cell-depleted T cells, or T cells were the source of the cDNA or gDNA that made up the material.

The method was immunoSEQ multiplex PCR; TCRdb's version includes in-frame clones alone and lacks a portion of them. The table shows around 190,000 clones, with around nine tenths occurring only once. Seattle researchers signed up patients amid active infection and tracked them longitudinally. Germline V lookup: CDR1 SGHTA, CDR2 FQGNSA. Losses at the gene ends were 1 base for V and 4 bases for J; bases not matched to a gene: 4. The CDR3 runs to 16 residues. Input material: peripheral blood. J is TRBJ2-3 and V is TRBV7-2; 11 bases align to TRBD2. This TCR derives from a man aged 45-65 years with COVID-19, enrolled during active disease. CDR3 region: CASSLVSGGVPDTQYF. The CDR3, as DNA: TGTGCCAGCAGCTTAGTTAGCGGGGGGGTCCCAGATACGCAGTATTTT.